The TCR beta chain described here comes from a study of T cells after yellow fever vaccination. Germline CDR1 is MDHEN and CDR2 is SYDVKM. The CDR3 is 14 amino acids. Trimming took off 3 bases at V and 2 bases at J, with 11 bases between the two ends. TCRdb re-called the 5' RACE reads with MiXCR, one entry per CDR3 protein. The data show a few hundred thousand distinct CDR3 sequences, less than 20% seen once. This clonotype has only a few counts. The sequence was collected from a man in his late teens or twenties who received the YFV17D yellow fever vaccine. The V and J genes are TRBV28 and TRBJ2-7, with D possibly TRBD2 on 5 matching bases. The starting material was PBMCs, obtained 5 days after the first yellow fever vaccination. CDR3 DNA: TGTGCCAGCAGTTTCGGGATTCTCCCCTACGAGCAGTACGTC. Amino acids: CASSFGILPYEQYV.